Below are 16 T cell receptor beta chains sequenced from a single sample in a study of T cells in Graves' hyperthyroidism and ophthalmopathy. RNA transcripts gave rise to amplified TCR beta CDR3 regions. The primer set for the first-round RT-PCR of the TCR CDR3 was HTBI. TCRdb independently ran MiXCR on the multiplex PCR reads; one entry per CDR3 protein. Among 400,000 to 500,000 distinct CDR3 sequences listed, about 15% were seen once. Sequenced material: blood. The receptors come from a man younger than 35 with Graves' ophthalmopathy.

This chain connects TRBV19 to TRBJ2-3; possible D gene TRBD1, 5 bases. The germline V and J ends were trimmed by 3 bases and 1 base, with 8 bases remaining between them. The CDR3 consists of 14 residues. Germline V lookup: CDR1 LNHDA, CDR2 SQIVND (reference sequence). CDR3 sequence (DNA): TGTGCCAGTAGTATGAGCAGGGGCACAGATACGCAGTATTTT. It translates to CASSMSRGTDTQYF.

This clonotype showed up just a few times. The chain is built from TRBV10-3 and TRBJ2-2; 7 nucleotides match TRBD1. The CDR3 totals 13 residues. The germline gives CDR1 ENHRY, CDR2 SYGVKD. The trim removed 7 bases at V and 5 bases at J, leaving 4 bases unmatched. Here the CDR3 reads CAIKETGTGELFF. The DNA for the CDR3 is TGTGCCATCAAGGAGACAGGGACCGGGGAGCTGTTTTTT.

V and J are TRBV4-2 and TRBJ2-7, with 9 bases lining up with TRBD2. V trimming: 3 bases; J trimming: 2 bases; junction bases outside the gene matches: 5. Germline CDR1 reads LGHNA; CDR2 reads YNFKEQ. The CDR3 runs to 15 residues. CDR3 residues: CASSQGLAPAYEQYF. Here the CDR3 DNA reads TGTGCCAGCAGCCAGGGACTAGCTCCAGCCTACGAGCAGTACTTC.

The V and J genes are TRBV6-1 and TRBJ1-4, with 10 bases that match TRBD1. CDR3 size: 16 residues. Germline CDR1 MNHNS, CDR2 SASEGT. Trimming at V came to 5 bases and at J to 8 bases, leaving 11 bases not matched to a gene. CDR3 DNA sequence: TGTGCCAGCAGTCCCGAGGACAGGGGGGACTCCGAAAAACTGTTTTTT. Its protein is CASSPEDRGDSEKLFF.

This clonotype has a count of ten or more. The rearrangement links TRBV12-3 or TRBV12-4 to TRBJ1-1, with TRBD1 as a possible D gene (5 bases). The CDR3 loop spans 13 amino acids. V gave up 6 bases and J gave up 1 base, with 9 bases separating them. DNA of the CDR3: TGTGCCAGCAGGGTACAGGAGAACACTGAAGCTTTCTTT. This sequence encodes CASRVQENTEAFF.

J is TRBJ1-5 and V is TRBV6-5, with TRBD1 matching over 8 bases. Germline V gene lookup returns CDR1 MNHEY and CDR2 SVGAGI. With 7 bases clipped from V and 7 bases from J, the junction kept 9 bases outside the gene matches. The CDR3 is 14 residues long. The CDR3 nucleotides are TGTGCCAGCATTATGGACAGGGCTGGGCAGCCCCAGCATTTT. Translated, it gives CASIMDRAGQPQHF.

This chain uses TRBV20-1 with TRBJ1-2; 8 bases agree with TRBD1. The length of the CDR3 is 13 residues. V lost 3 bases, J lost 3 bases, and 3 bases stayed unmatched. Germline lookup yields CDR1 DFQATT and CDR2 SNEGSKA (reference sequence). Here the CDR3 DNA reads TGCAGTGCTAGTCCAGGGGGCGACTATGGCTACACCTTC. Translating it yields CSASPGGDYGYTF.

In its sample, this clonotype was seen a few times. The CDR3 region is CASKVSPYNEQFF. CDR3 coding DNA: TGTGCCAGCAAGGTGTCCCCATACAATGAGCAGTTCTTC. This rearrangement joins TRBV2 to TRBJ2-1; the D is unclear. The CDR3 is 13 amino acids. Per germline, CDR1 SNHLY and CDR2 FYNNEI. V lost 7 bases, J lost 4 bases, and 11 bases lay in between.

This clonotype was recorded a few times. The chain carries TRBV5-1 and TRBJ2-2, with TRBD2 matching 8 bases. V gave up 1 base and J gave up 2 bases; unmatched junction bases: 4. The CDR3 covers 16 residues. Germline V gene lookup returns CDR1 SGHRS and CDR2 YFSETQ. The CDR3 spells CASSLFLAGNTGELFF. CDR3 nucleotide sequence: TGCGCCAGCAGCTTGTTCCTAGCGGGCAACACCGGGGAGCTGTTTTTT. The full variable domain, in which reference TRBV5-1 and TRBJ2-2 provide the parts outside the CDR3, is KAGVTQTPRYLIKTRGQQVTLSCSPISGHRSVSWYQQTPGQGLQFLFEYFSETQRNKGNFPGRFSGRQFSNSRSEMNVSTLELGDSALYLCASSLFLAGNTGELFFGEGSRLTVL.

In its sample, this clonotype was seen many times. The V gene is TRBV7-9, the J gene TRBJ2-7; 7 positions match TRBD2. Germline V gene data show CDR1 as SEHNR and CDR2 as FQNEAQ (reference sequence). CDR3 size: 16 residues. Losses at the gene ends were 8 bases for V and 5 bases for J; bases not matched to a gene: 18. CDR3 residues: CASSPAFGGRANEQYF. The CDR3 bases are TGTGCCAGCTCCCCCGCCTTCGGTGGGAGGGCCAACGAGCAGTACTTC. Based on the CDR3 plus reference TRBV7-9 and TRBJ2-7, the full variable domain is DTGVSQNPRHKITKRGQNVTFRCDPISEHNRLYWYRQTLGQGPEFLTYFQNEAQLEKSRLLSDRFSAERPKGSFSTLEIQRTEQGDSAMYLCASSPAFGGRANEQYFGPGTRLTVT.

In this sample, this clonotype turned up many times. This rearrangement joins TRBV15 to TRBJ2-7, with 9 nucleotides matching TRBD2. Germline CDR1 LNHNV, CDR2 YYDKDF (reference sequence). CDR3 length equals 15 residues. The J segment lost 3 bases and the V segment lost 1 base, leaving 4 bases of the junction unmatched. Written as DNA, the CDR3 is TGTGCCACCAGCAGAGCGTTAGCGGGGGACTACGAGCAGTACTTC. As protein: CATSRALAGDYEQYF.

For this clonotype: Sequence at one end of the junction differs from germline and may be a read error. This chain links TRBV12-3 or TRBV12-4 with TRBJ2-2; a possible D gene is TRBD1 (6 bases). CDR3 length: 15 residues. CDR3 nucleotide sequence: TGTGCCAGCAGTTTGAGGGGGACGAACACCGGGGAGCTGCTTTTT. It yields the protein CASSLRGTNTGELLF.

The sample holds many counts of this clonotype. The J gene is TRBJ2-3, the V gene TRBV11-3, with 9 nucleotides matching TRBD2. This CDR3 spans 14 amino acids. V lost 6 bases, J lost 3 bases, and 4 bases stayed unmatched. In germline, CDR1 is SGHNT, CDR2 YENEEA. This chain's CDR3 is CASRGAGGTDTQYF. The CDR3 DNA follows: TGTGCCAGCAGGGGAGCGGGGGGAACAGATACGCAGTATTTT.

The chain has TRBV10-3 and TRBJ1-1; D is perhaps TRBD1 (5 bases). The V end lost 0 bases, the J end lost 1 base, and 15 bases lay between the germline ends. The CDR3 is 17 residues long. Germline values: CDR1 ENHRY, CDR2 SYGVKD. CDR3 amino acids: CAISESLWGRGNTEAFF. The CDR3 region has the DNA TGTGCCATCAGTGAGTCCTTGTGGGGCAGAGGGAACACTGAAGCTTTCTTT.

V is TRBV30 and J is TRBJ2-3; possible D gene TRBD1, 6 bases. The CDR3 has 15 residues. V shed 1 base and J shed 7 bases, with 18 bases lying between them. CDR1 and CDR2 from the germline V gene are GTSNPN and SVGIG (reference sequence). The CDR3 DNA sequence: TGTGCCTGGAGTGGAGACAGGCGCGGTAGCAATACGCAGTATTTT. This sequence encodes CAWSGDRRGSNTQYF. Full variable domain (rest looked up from reference TRBV30 and TRBJ2-3): SQTIHQWPATLVQPVGSPLSLECTVEGTSNPNLYWYRQAAGRGLQLLFYSVGIGQISSEVPQNLSASRPQDRQFILSSKKLLLSDSGFYLCAWSGDRRGSNTQYFGPGTRLTVL.

Ten or more counts support this clonotype. V and J are TRBV27 and TRBJ1-1, with D uncertain. V dropped 6 bases and J dropped 6 bases, with 17 bases sitting between them. CDR3 length: 14 residues. The germline CDR1 and CDR2 sequences are MNHEY and SMNVEV (reference sequence). The CDR3 region is CASSQKWGGAEAFF. The CDR3 DNA reads TGTGCCAGCAGCCAAAAGTGGGGAGGCGCTGAAGCTTTCTTT.